This T cell receptor beta chain derives from a study of blood T cell repertoires in COVID-19. Repertoires were generated with immunoSEQ multiplex PCR, while TCRdb's copy carries only in-frame clones and drops some. The sample comprises more than 300,000 clones, around nine tenths of which are singletons, and 5.5% to 7% rests with the top ten. Germline CDR1 reads LGHDT; CDR2 reads YNNKEL (reference sequence). This CDR3 has 15 residues. The V gene lost 3 bases and the J gene lost 1 base, with 12 bases spanning the gap. The chain employs TRBV3-1 (or the pseudogene TRBV3-2) and TRBJ1-1, with D maybe TRBD1 (6 bases). Material for sequencing was PBMCs or T cells enriched from blood (not recorded which). The TCR originated in a woman aged 25 to 45 who had recovered from COVID-19. Written as DNA, the CDR3 is TGTGCCAGCAGCCAGGGGGGGCAAGAGAACACTGAAGCTTTCTTT. Protein: CASSQGGQENTEAFF.